These T cell receptor beta chains were read from a single sample in a study of radiation and T cells in renal cell carcinoma. Sequencing was performed with immunoSEQ multiplex PCR; in TCRdb, only in-frame clones are kept and a portion is missing. The sample lists 140,000 or so clones, approximately 86% seen once, with about 17% in the top ten. The sequencing here drew on blood, taken from a patient whose treatment included radiotherapy and nephrectomy. These receptors came from a woman aged 45 to 65 with renal cell carcinoma. Each CDR3 is given with its conserved first and last residue. D genes are given only for firm matches. Clone size appears in some rows only: once, few, many, or a class for an expanded clone.

clone_size	v_call	j_call	d_call	cdr3_aa	cdr3_nt
.	TRBV4-3	TRBJ2-2	TRBD2	CASSLGLAATGELFF	TGCGCCAGCAGTTTGGGACTAGCGGCGACCGGGGAGCTGTTTTTT
.	TRBV5-1	TRBJ2-1	TRBD2	CASSLLSGASNEQFF	TGCGCCAGCAGCTTGCTGAGCGGGGCATCCAATGAGCAGTTCTTC
.	TRBV10-3	TRBJ2-7	.	CAISARDSYEQYF	TGTGCCATCAGTGCGCGGGACTCCTACGAGCAGTACTTC
.	TRBV9	TRBJ2-1	TRBD2	CASSASGTSGDYNEQFF	TGTGCCAGCAGCGCCTCCGGGACTAGCGGGGACTACAATGAGCAGTTCTTC
.	TRBV19	TRBJ2-2	TRBD1	CASTTGTGVTGELFF	TGTGCCAGTACTACCGGGACAGGGGTCACCGGGGAGCTGTTTTTT
once	TRBV4-3	TRBJ2-1	TRBD1	CASSQERGTGVRNEQFF	TGCGCCAGCAGCCAAGAGAGGGGAACAGGGGTTCGCAATGAGCAGTTCTTC
.	TRBV5-1	TRBJ2-1	.	CARNPGNEQFF	TGCGCCAGGAACCCAGGGAATGAGCAGTTCTTC
.	TRBV5-3	TRBJ1-1	TRBD1	CARRRQGWYAEAFF	TGTGCCAGACGAAGACAGGGTTGGTACGCTGAAGCTTTCTTT
.	TRBV13	TRBJ2-1	.	CASSYRDTYNEQFF	TGTGCCAGCAGCTACCGGGACACCTACAATGAGCAGTTCTTC
.	TRBV19	TRBJ2-3	TRBD2	CASSPATSGGSDTQYF	TGTGCCAGTAGTCCGGCGACTAGCGGGGGCTCAGATACGCAGTATTTT
.	TRBV5-1	TRBJ1-1	TRBD1	CASSLLTGGNTEAFF	TGCGCCAGCAGCTTGTTGACAGGGGGGAACACTGAAGCTTTCTTT
.	TRBV5-1	TRBJ1-1	TRBD1	CASSLTAGGTEAFF	TGCGCCAGCAGCCTTACCGCAGGGGGCACTGAAGCTTTCTTT
.	TRBV4-2	TRBJ2-1	.	CASSHQGGEQFF	TGTGCCAGCAGCCACCAGGGGGGTGAGCAGTTCTTC
.	TRBV5-6	TRBJ2-1	TRBD2	CASSYLAGGYDEQFF	TGTGCCAGCAGCTACCTAGCGGGAGGGTACGATGAGCAGTTCTTC
.	TRBV7-9	TRBJ1-5	TRBD1	CASSLSPGQGSNQPQHF	TGTGCCAGCAGCTTATCTCCGGGACAGGGAAGCAATCAGCCCCAGCATTTT
.	TRBV18	TRBJ1-1	TRBD1	CASSPRTGGFGNTEAFF	TGTGCCAGCTCACCCCGGACAGGGGGGTTCGGGAACACTGAAGCTTTCTTT